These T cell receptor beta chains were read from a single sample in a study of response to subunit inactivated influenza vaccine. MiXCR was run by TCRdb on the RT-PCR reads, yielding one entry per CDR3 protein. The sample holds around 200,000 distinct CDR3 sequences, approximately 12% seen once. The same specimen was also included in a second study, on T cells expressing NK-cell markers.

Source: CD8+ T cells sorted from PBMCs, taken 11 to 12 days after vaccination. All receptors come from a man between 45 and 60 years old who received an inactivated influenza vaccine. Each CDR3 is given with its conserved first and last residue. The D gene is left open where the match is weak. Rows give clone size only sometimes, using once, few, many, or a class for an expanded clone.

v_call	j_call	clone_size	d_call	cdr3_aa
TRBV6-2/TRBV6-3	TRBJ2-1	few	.	CATTYMISYNEQFF
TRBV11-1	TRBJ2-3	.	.	CASSLGSGASDTQYF
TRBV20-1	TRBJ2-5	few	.	CSANKGPTSPETQYF
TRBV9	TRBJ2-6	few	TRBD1	CASSVAGGAAGANVLTF
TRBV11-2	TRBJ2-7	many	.	CASRMVRAPYEQYF
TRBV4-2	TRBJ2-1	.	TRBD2	CASSPRLAGEVEQFF
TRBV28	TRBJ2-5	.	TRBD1	CASSSWTGGKTQYF
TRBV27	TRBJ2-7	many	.	CASSLYGPTYEQYF
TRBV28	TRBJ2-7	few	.	CASSPAGLKVEQYF
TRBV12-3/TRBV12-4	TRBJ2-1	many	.	CAAGGSLYEQFF
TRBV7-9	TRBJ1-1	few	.	CASSREWGDEAFF
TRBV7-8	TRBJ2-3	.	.	CASSLEYPGPDTQYF
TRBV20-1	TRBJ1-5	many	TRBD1	CSARGTGIQPQHF
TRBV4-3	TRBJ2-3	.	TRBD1	CASSPGDRVLDTQYF
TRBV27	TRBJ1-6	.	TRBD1	CASSIITGGSSYNSPLHF
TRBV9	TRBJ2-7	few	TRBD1	CASSPGTGGGTYEQYF
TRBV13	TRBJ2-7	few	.	CASSFGLALSYEQYF
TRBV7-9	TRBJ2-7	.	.	CDSSLGSGSLSYEQYF
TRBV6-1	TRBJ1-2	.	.	CASSHPKRGVNYGYTF
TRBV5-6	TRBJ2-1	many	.	CASSWGTYNEQFF